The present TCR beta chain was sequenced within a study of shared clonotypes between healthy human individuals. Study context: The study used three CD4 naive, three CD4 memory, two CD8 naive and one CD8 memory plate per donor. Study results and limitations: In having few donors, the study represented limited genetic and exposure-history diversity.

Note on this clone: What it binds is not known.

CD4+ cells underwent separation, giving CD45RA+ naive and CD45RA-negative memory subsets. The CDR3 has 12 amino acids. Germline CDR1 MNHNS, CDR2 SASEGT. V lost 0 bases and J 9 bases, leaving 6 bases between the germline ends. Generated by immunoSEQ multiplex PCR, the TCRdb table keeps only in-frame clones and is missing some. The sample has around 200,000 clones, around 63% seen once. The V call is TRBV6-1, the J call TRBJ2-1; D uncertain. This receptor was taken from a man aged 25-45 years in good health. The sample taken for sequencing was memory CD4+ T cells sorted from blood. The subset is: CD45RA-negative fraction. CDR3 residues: CASSEAHSEQFF. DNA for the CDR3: TGTGCCAGCAGTGAAGCGCATAGTGAGCAGTTCTTC.